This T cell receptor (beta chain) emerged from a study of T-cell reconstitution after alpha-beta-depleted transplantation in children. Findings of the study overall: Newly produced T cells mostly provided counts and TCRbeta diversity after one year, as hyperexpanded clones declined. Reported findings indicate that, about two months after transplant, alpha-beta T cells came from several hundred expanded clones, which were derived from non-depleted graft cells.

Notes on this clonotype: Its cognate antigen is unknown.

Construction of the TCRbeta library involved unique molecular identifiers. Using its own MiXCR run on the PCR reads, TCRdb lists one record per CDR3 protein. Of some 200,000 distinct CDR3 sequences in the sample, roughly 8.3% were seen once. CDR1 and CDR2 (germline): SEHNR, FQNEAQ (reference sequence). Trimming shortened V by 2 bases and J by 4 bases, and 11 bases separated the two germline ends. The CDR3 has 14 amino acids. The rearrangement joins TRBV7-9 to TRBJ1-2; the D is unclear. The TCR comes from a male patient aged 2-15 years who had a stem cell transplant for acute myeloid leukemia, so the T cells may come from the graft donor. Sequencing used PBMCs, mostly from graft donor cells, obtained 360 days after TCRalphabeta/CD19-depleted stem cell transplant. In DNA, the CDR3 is TGTGCCAGCAGCTTATCGATGAACCTCTATGGCTACACCTTC. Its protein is CASSLSMNLYGYTF.